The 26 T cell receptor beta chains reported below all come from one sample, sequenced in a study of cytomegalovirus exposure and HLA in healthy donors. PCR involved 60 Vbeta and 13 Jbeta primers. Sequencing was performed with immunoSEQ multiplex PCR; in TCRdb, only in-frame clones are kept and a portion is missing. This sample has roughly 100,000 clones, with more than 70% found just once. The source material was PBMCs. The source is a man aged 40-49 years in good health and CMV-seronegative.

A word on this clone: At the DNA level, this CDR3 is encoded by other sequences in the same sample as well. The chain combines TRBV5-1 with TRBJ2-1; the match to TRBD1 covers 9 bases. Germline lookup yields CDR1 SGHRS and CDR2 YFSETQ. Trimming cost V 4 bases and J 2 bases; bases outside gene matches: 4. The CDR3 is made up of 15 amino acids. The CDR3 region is CASSPGQGTYNEQFF. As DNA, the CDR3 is TGCGCCAGCAGCCCCGGACAGGGGACCTACAATGAGCAGTTCTTC.

CDR3 amino acids: CASGAGKYNEQFF. CDR3 coding DNA: TGTGCCAGCGGAGCGGGGAAGTACAATGAGCAGTTCTTC. The chain joins TRBV27 to TRBJ2-1; 7 nucleotides align to TRBD2. J lost 4 bases, V lost 8 bases, and 5 bases had no gene match. Germline CDR1 is MNHEY and CDR2 is SMNVEV (reference sequence). The CDR3 covers 13 residues.

For the CDR3, the DNA is TGCGCCAGCAGCTACGGACTACTCGACCAAGAGACCCAGTACTTC. This codes for CASSYGLLDQETQYF. This rearrangement joins TRBV5-1 to TRBJ2-5, with a tentative D call TRBD2 (6 bases). The CDR3 contains 15 residues. Trimming left V 3 bases short and J 0 bases short, with 12 bases between. Germline-derived CDR1 and CDR2 are SGHRS and YFSETQ.

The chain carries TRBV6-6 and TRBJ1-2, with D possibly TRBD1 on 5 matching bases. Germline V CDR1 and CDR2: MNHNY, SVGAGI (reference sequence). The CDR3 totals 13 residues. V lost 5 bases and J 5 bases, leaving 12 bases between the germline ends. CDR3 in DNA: TGTGCCAGCAGTCCCATAGGGGAATATGGCTACACCTTC. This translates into CASSPIGEYGYTF.

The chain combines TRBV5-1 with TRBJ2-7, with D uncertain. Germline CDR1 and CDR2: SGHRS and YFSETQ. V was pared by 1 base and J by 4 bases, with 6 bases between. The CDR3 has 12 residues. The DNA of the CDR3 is TGCGCCAGCAGCTTGAATCTTTACGAGCAGTACTTC. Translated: CASSLNLYEQYF.

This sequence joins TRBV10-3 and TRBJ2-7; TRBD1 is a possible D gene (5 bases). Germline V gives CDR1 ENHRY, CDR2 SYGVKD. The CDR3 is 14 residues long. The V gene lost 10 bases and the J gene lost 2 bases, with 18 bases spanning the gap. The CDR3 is CATLGVDPPYEQYF. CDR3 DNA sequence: TGTGCCACCCTAGGGGTGGACCCTCCCTACGAGCAGTACTTC.

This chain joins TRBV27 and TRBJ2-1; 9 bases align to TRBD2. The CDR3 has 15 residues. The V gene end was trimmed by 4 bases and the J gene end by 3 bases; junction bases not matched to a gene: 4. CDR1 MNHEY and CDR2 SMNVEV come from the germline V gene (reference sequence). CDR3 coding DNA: TGTGCCAGCAGTTGGGCTAGCGGGGACTACAATGAGCAGTTCTTC. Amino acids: CASSWASGDYNEQFF.

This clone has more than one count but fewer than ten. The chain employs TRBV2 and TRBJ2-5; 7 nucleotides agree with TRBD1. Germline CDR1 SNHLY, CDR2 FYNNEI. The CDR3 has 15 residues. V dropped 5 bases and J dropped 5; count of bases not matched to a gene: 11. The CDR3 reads CASSPGQVGVETQYF. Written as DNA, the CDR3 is TGTGCCAGCAGTCCAGGACAGGTTGGGGTCGAGACCCAGTACTTC.

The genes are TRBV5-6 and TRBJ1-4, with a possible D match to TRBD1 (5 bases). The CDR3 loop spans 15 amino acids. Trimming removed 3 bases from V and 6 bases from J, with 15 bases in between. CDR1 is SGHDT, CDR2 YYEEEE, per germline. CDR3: CASSWGGVLYEKLFF. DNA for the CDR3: TGTGCCAGCAGCTGGGGAGGGGTATTGTATGAAAAACTGTTTTTT. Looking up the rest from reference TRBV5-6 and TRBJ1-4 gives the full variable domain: DAGVTQSPTHLIKTRGQQVTLRCSPKSGHDTVSWYQQALGQGPQFIFQYYEEEERQRGNFPDRFSGHQFPNYSSELNVNALLLGDSALYLCASSWGGVLYEKLFFGSGTQLSVL.

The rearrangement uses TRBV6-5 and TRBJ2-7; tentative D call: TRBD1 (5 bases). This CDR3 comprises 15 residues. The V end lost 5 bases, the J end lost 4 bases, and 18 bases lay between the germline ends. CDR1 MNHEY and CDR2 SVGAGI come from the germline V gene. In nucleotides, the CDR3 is TGTGCCAGCAGTCCTCCAGGGAACCCCCTTTACGAGCAGTACTTC. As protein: CASSPPGNPLYEQYF.

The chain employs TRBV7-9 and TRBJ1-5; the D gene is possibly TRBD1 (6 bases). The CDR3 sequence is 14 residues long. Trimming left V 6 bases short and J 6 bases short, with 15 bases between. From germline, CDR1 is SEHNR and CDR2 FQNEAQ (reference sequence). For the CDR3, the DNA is TGTGCCAGCAGGAAACAGGGTCCGGGTCAGCCCCAGCATTTT. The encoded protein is CASRKQGPGQPQHF.

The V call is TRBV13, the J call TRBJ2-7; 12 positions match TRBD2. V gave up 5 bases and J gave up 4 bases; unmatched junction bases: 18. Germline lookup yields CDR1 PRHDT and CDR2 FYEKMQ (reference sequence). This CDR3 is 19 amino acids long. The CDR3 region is CASSLSRGLAGGNLYEQYF. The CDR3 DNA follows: TGTGCCAGCAGCCTTAGTAGGGGACTAGCGGGCGGAAACTTGTACGAGCAGTACTTC.

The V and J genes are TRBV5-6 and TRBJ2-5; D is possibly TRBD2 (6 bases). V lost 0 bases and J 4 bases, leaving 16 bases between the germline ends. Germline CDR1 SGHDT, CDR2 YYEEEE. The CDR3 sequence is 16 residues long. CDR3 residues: CASSLVGGGRGETQYF. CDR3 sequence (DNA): TGTGCCAGCAGCTTGGTGGGGGGTGGGCGAGGAGAGACCCAGTACTTC.

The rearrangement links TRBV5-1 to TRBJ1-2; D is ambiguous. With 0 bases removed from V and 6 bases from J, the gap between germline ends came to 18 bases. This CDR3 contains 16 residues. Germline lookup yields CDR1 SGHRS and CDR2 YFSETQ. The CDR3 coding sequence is TGCGCCAGCAGCTTGGAGCCGCAAGTCCCCTCGGATGGCTACACCTTC. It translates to CASSLEPQVPSDGYTF.

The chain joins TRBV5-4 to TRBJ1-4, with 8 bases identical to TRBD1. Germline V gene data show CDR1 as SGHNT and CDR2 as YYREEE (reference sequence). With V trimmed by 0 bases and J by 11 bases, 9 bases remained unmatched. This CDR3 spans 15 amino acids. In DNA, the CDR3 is TGTGCCAGCAGCTTGGGCGGGACAGGAGCAGACAAACTGTTTTTT. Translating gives CASSLGGTGADKLFF.

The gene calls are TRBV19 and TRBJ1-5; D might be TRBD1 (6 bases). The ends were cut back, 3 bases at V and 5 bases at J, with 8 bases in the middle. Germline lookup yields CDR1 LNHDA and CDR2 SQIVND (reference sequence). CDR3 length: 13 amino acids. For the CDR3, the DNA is TGTGCCAGTAGTATCAACAGGGATCAGCCCCAGCATTTT. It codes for CASSINRDQPQHF.

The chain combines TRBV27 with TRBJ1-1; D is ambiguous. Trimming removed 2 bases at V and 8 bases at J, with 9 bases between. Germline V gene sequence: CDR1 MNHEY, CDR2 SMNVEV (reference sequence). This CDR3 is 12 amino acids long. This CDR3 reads CASSLNVREAFF. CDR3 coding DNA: TGTGCCAGCAGTTTAAACGTCAGGGAAGCTTTCTTT.

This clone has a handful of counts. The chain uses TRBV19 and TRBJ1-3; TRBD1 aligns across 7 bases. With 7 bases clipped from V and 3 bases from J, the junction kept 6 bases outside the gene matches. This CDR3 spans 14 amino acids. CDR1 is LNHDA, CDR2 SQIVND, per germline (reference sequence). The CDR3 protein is CASTRGGSGNTIYF. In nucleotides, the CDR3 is TGTGCCAGTACTCGAGGGGGCAGTGGAAACACCATATATTTT.

This chain's CDR3 is CASSSGTGHNQPQHF. The DNA for the CDR3 is TGTGCCAGCAGTTCCGGGACAGGGCACAATCAGCCCCAGCATTTT. The chain is built from TRBV6-6 and TRBJ1-5; 9 bases agree with TRBD1. The CDR3 runs to 15 residues. CDR1 is MNHNY, CDR2 SVGAGI, per germline (reference sequence). Unmatched junction bases numbered 4, after V lost 4 bases and J lost 3 bases.

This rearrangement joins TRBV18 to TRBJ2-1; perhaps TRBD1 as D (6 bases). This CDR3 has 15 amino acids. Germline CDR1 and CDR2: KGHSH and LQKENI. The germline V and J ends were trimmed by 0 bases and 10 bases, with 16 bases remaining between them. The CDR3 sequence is CASSPPSRGPREQFF. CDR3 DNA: TGTGCCAGCTCACCACCGTCCAGGGGCCCGAGGGAGCAGTTCTTC.

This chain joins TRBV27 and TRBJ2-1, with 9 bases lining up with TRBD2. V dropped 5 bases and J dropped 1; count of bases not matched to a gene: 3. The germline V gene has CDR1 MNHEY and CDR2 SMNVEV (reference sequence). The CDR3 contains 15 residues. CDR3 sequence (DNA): TGTGCCAGCAGTGACGCGGGGGGGTCCTACAATGAGCAGTTCTTC. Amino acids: CASSDAGGSYNEQFF.

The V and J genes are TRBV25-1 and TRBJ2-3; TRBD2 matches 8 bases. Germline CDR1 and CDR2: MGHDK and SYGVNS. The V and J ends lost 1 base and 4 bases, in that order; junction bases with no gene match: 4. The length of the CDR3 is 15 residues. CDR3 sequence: CASSESGGASDTQYF. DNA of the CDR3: TGTGCCAGCAGTGAATCCGGGGGGGCCTCAGATACGCAGTATTTT.

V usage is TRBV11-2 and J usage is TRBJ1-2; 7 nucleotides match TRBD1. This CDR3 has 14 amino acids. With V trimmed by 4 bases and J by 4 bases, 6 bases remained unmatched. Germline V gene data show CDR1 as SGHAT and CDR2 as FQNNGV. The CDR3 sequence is CASSSTGVSYGYTF. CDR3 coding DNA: TGTGCCAGCAGCTCAACAGGGGTGAGCTATGGCTACACCTTC. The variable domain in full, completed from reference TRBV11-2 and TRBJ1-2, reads EAGVAQSPRYKIIEKRQSVAFWCNPISGHATLYWYQQILGQGPKLLIQFQNNGVVDDSQLPKDRFSAERLKGVDSTLKIQPAKLEDSAVYLCASSSTGVSYGYTFGSGTRLTVV.

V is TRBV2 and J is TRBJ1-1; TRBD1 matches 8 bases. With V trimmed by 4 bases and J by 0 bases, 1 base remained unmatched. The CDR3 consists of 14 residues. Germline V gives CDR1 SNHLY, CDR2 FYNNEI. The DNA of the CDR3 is TGTGCCAGCAGTGGGACAGGGCTGAACACTGAAGCTTTCTTT. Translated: CASSGTGLNTEAFF.

The DNA of the CDR3 is TGTGCCATCACGGACACCGTCCCCTCTCTCGAGCAGTACTTC. This encodes CAITDTVPSLEQYF. The V and J genes are TRBV10-3 and TRBJ2-5; D is perhaps TRBD1 (5 bases). The last part of the DNA fits TRBJ2-7 better; the J call may be wrong. CDR1 is ENHRY, CDR2 SYGVKD, per germline. The CDR3 is 14 amino acids.

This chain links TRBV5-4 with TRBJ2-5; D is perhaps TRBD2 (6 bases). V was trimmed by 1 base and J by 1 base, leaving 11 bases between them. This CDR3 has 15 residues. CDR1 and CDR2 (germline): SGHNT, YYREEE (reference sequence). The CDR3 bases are TGTGCCAGCAGCTTGCGCGTGGGGGGCCAAGAGACCCAGTACTTC. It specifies CASSLRVGGQETQYF.